The clone carrying this TCR beta chain was counted at least ten times. Trimming took 5 bases from V and 0 from J; bases not matched to a gene: 1. The length of the CDR3 is 15 residues. As for time point: before preoperative PTX-NDP chemotherapy. This sample was included in a study of esophageal squamous cell carcinoma under preoperative chemotherapy. TCRdb ran MiXCR on the PCR reads and lists one entry per CDR3 protein. The table lists over 14,000 distinct CDR3 sequences, roughly 60% of them singletons. This sample was taken from a patient given preoperative chemotherapy. The chain is built from TRBV12-3 or TRBV12-4 and TRBJ2-3, with 11 bases lining up with TRBD2. This clonotype originated in a human donor with esophageal squamous cell carcinoma. The donor label of this sample is uncertain. The CDR3 nucleotides read TGTGCCAGCAGTAGGACTAGCGGGAGCACAGATACGCAGTATTTT. Translation: CASSRTSGSTDTQYF.